Below, 17 T cell receptor beta chains from the same sample are listed, as sequenced in a study of cytomegalovirus exposure and HLA in healthy donors. The primer mix had 60 Vbeta and 13 Jbeta primers. The table came from immunoSEQ multiplex PCR; TCRdb's copy has only in-frame clones and leaves some out. The data show 150,000 to 200,000 clones, roughly four fifths seen once. Sequencing input: PBMCs. Receptors were obtained from a man between 45 and 60 years old in good health and CMV-seronegative.

The DNA for the CDR3 is TGTGCCAGCAGCTGGACGGGACAGGGTCCAGATACGCAGTATTTT. It translates to CASSWTGQGPDTQYF. This chain joins TRBV5-6 and TRBJ2-3; TRBD1 agrees at 9 bases. The CDR3 sequence is 15 residues long. Germline V gene data show CDR1 as SGHDT and CDR2 as YYEEEE. J gave up 4 bases and V 3 bases, and 6 bases lay outside the gene matches.

The V and J genes are TRBV9 and TRBJ2-5, with 8 bases lining up with TRBD1. Unmatched junction bases numbered 2, after V lost 3 bases and J lost 4 bases. CDR1 is SGDLS and CDR2 is YYNGEE in the germline V gene. The CDR3 is 13 residues long. CDR3 nucleotide sequence: TGTGCCAGCAGCGCAGGGGGCTTAGAGACCCAGTACTTC. Translation: CASSAGGLETQYF.

The chain has TRBV19 and TRBJ1-1; TRBD1 matches at 10 bases. The ends lost 3 bases at V and 11 bases at J; junction bases unmatched: 6. Per the germline V gene, CDR1 is LNHDA and CDR2 is SQIVND (reference sequence). The CDR3 is 13 residues long. CDR3 sequence: CASSMDRGLGAFF. In nucleotides, the CDR3 is TGTGCCAGTAGTATGGACAGGGGGTTGGGGGCTTTCTTT. Complete variable domain (other parts from reference TRBV19 and TRBJ1-1): DGGITQSPKYLFRKEGQNVTLSCEQNLNHDAMYWYRQDPGQGLRLIYYSQIVNDFQKGDIAEGYSVSREKKESFPLTVTSAQKNPTAFYLCASSMDRGLGAFFGQGTRLTVV.

This clone has just a few counts. The chain recombines TRBV28 with TRBJ1-5; unclear D gene. V lost 3 bases and J lost 2, with 11 bases in between. This CDR3 is built from 15 residues. CDR1 and CDR2 from the germline V gene are MDHEN and SYDVKM. The CDR3, as DNA: TGTGCCAGCAGTTTCGGCCAGGTTCGCAATCAGCCCCAGCATTTT. Amino acid sequence: CASSFGQVRNQPQHF. Full variable domain (missing parts from reference TRBV28 and TRBJ1-5): DVKVTQSSRYLVKRTGEKVFLECVQDMDHENMFWYRQDPGLGLRLIYFSYDVKMKEKGDIPEGYSVSREKKERFSLILESASTNQTSMYLCASSFGQVRNQPQHFGDGTRLSIL.

V usage is TRBV11-3 and J usage is TRBJ2-1, with D possibly TRBD2 on 6 matching bases. V shed 4 bases and J shed 8 bases, with 15 bases lying between them. Per germline, CDR1 SGHNT and CDR2 YENEEA. The CDR3 is made up of 14 amino acids. The CDR3 protein is CASSSPNSGDEQFF. Written as DNA, the CDR3 is TGTGCCAGCAGCTCCCCTAATTCGGGGGATGAGCAGTTCTTC.

The gene calls are TRBV6-1 and TRBJ2-7, with D tentatively TRBD1 (6 bases). Trimming left V 0 bases short and J 0 bases short, with 12 bases between. Germline lookup yields CDR1 MNHNS and CDR2 SASEGT. The CDR3 has 16 amino acids. This CDR3 reads CASSEAEGVISYEQYF. DNA for the CDR3: TGTGCCAGCAGTGAAGCAGAGGGGGTGATCTCCTACGAGCAGTACTTC.

J is TRBJ1-6 and V is TRBV4-1; D gene uncertain. Trimming took 0 bases from V and 0 from J, leaving 6 bases between them. In germline, CDR1 is MGHRA, CDR2 YSYEKL. The CDR3 sequence is 16 residues long. The CDR3 loop reads CASSQDPRSYNSPLHF. Here the CDR3 DNA reads TGCGCCAGCAGCCAAGATCCGCGCTCCTATAATTCACCCCTCCACTTT.

The chain combines TRBV28 with TRBJ1-2; D gene ambiguous. The CDR3 runs to 12 residues. Germline CDR1 is MDHEN and CDR2 is SYDVKM. V lost 5 bases and J 8 bases, leaving 12 bases between the germline ends. DNA of the CDR3: TGTGCCAGCAGTCTGGATCCGAGGGGCTACACCTTC. The encoded protein is CASSLDPRGYTF.

The gene calls are TRBV2 and TRBJ1-4; the match to TRBD1 covers 8 bases. This CDR3 region has 17 residues. J lost 0 bases, V lost 6 bases, and 9 bases had no gene match. Germline V gives CDR1 SNHLY, CDR2 FYNNEI. CDR3 in DNA: TGTGCCAGCAGCTTGACAGGGACAGGCACAACTAATGAAAAACTGTTTTTT. Translating gives CASSLTGTGTTNEKLFF.

The chain has TRBV29-1 and TRBJ2-3, with D perhaps TRBD2 (6 bases). The CDR3 covers 12 residues. V was shortened by 8 bases and J by 0 bases, with 9 bases between the two germline ends. Germline values: CDR1 SQVTM, CDR2 ANQGSEA. DNA for the CDR3: TGCAGCCCGAGCGGGAGCACAGATACGCAGTATTTT. Protein sequence: CSPSGSTDTQYF.

This chain links TRBV5-4 with TRBJ2-7, with D perhaps matching TRBD1 (5 bases). Trimming stripped 0 bases from V and 0 bases from J, with 7 bases between. CDR3 length: 14 amino acids. Germline V lookup: CDR1 SGHNT, CDR2 YYREEE (reference sequence). CDR3 region: CASSLGQISYEQYF. Written as DNA, the CDR3 is TGTGCCAGCAGCTTGGGACAGATCTCCTACGAGCAGTACTTC. Full variable domain (remainder filled in from reference TRBV5-4 and TRBJ2-7): ETGVTQSPTHLIKTRGQQVTLRCSSQSGHNTVSWYQQALGQGPQFIFQYYREEENGRGNFPPRFSGLQFPNYSSELNVNALELDDSALYLCASSLGQISYEQYFGPGTRLTVT.

This chain links TRBV29-1 with TRBJ2-1; 8 bases align to TRBD2. V gave up 1 base and J gave up 4 bases; unmatched junction bases: 6. This CDR3 region has 15 residues. Germline V gene data show CDR1 as SQVTM and CDR2 as ANQGSEA. The CDR3: CSVEGDGGVYNEQFF. The CDR3 nucleotides are TGCAGCGTTGAAGGGGACGGGGGGGTATACAATGAGCAGTTCTTC.

The chain has TRBV4-3 and TRBJ2-5; TRBD2 agrees at 9 bases. CDR3 length: 15 amino acids. V lost 5 bases, J lost 3 bases, and 7 bases stayed unmatched. CDR1 is LGHNA, CDR2 YSLEER, per germline. CDR3 coding DNA: TGCGCCAGCAGCAGATATTTAGCGGGAGAAGAGACCCAGTACTTC. Amino acid sequence: CASSRYLAGEETQYF.

The genes are TRBV7-2 and TRBJ1-1, with D unclear. Germline V CDR1 and CDR2: SGHTA, FQGNSA. The CDR3 sequence is 14 residues long. Trimming stripped 0 bases from V and 11 bases from J, with 16 bases between. The CDR3 is CASSLAPASASAFF. The DNA of the CDR3 is TGTGCCAGCAGCTTAGCGCCGGCCTCAGCGTCGGCTTTCTTT.

This clone was seen once. Written as DNA, the CDR3 is TGTGCCAGCAGTGAAGTCGGTAGTCTCGCAGATACGCAGTATTTT. Encoded protein: CASSEVGSLADTQYF. This chain links TRBV6-1 with TRBJ2-3; D gene unclear. Germline-derived CDR1 and CDR2 are MNHNS and SASEGT. The CDR3 runs 15 residues. The germline V and J ends were trimmed by 1 base and 4 bases, with 12 bases remaining between them.

The chain links TRBV6-5 to TRBJ2-2; 9 bases are a match to TRBD1. The CDR3 contains 16 residues. Germline V gene lookup returns CDR1 MNHEY and CDR2 SVGAGI. V lost 0 bases and J lost 5; bases outside the gene matches: 4. This CDR3 is CASSYSTGGATGELFF. DNA of the CDR3: TGTGCCAGCAGTTACTCTACAGGGGGCGCAACCGGGGAGCTGTTTTTT.

The CDR3 DNA reads as TGTGCCAGCAGCTTACAGGGGGAGTATGGCTACACCTTC. It is translated as CASSLQGEYGYTF. V and J are TRBV7-2 and TRBJ1-2, with 7 bases matching TRBD1. Trimming took 2 bases from V and 5 from J; bases not matched to a gene: 2. The CDR3 totals 13 residues. The germline V gene has CDR1 SGHTA and CDR2 FQGNSA.